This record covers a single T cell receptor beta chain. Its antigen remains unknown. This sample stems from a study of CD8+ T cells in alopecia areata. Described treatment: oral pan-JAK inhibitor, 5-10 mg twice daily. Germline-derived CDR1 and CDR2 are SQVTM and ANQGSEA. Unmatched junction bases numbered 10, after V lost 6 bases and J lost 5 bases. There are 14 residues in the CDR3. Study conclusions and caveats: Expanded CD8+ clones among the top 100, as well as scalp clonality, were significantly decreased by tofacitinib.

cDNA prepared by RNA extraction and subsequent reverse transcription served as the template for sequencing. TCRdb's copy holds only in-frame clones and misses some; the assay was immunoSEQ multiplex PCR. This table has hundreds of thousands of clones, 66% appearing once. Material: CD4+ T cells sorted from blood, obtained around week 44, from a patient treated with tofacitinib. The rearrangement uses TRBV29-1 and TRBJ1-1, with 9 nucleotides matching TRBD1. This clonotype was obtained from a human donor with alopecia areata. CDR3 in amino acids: CSVRDRVVRTEAFF. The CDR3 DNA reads TGCAGCGTACGGGACAGGGTGGTTCGAACTGAAGCTTTCTTT.